What follows is one TCR beta chain and its context. Libraries were prepared by immunoSEQ multiplex PCR; TCRdb keeps only in-frame clonotypes and omits some of them. The profile shows some 760,000 clones, 80% to 90% of them singletons. This specimen belongs to a study of shared T cell receptors in the human thymus. The CDR3 runs to 16 residues. Germline CDR1 reads SGDLS; CDR2 reads YYNGEE. Between the trimmed V and J ends, which lost 1 base and 9 bases, there was a span of 22 bases. The data also belong to a second study, concerning human thymus T cells. That paper notes: The donor group consisted of healthy Finnish infants who were having corrective surgery for congenital heart defects. Thymic and blood repertoires appeared to display a bias in their usage of V and J genes.

V is TRBV9 and J is TRBJ2-5, with D maybe TRBD2 (5 bases). The origin of this receptor is a girl in the first two years of life with a congenital heart defect. The sequenced sample consisted of thymocytes. CDR3 nucleotides: TGTGCCAGCAGCGTAACCGGGTATTACCCGACCGGGGCCCAGTACTTC. This sequence encodes CASSVTGYYPTGAQYF.